A selection of T cell receptor beta chains follows, all from one sample in a study of beta chain features in type 1 diabetes. The method was immunoSEQ multiplex PCR; TCRdb's version includes in-frame clones alone and lacks a portion of them. The repertoire consists of around 340,000 clones, with approximately 8.2% occurring once and the leading ten covering less than 0.5%. Sequenced sample: central memory CD4+ T cells from blood. The source is a woman younger than 35 in good health. The CDR3 runs from the conserved cysteine through the conserved F or W. D genes are given only for firm matches. Clone sizes are given selectively: once, few, many, or a class where the clone is expanded.

>TRBJ2-5|NA|TRBV29-1|TRBD2
TGCAGCGTTGAAGGTAGCGGGAGAGAGACCCAGTACTTC
CSVEGSGRETQYF
>TRBJ2-7|NA|TRBV6-6|NA
TGTGCCATCAGTGCAGGACAAGCCTACGAGCAGTACTTC
CAISAGQAYEQYF
>TRBJ2-5|few|TRBV4-2|NA
TGTGCCAGCAGCTTGCTGGAACAAGAGACCCAGTACTTC
CASSLLEQETQYF
>TRBJ1-2|many|TRBV7-9|NA
TGTGCCAGCAGCTTAGCCCCCCAAGGCTACACCTTC
CASSLAPQGYTF
>TRBJ2-5|few|TRBV5-6|NA
TGTGCCAGCAGCTCAACTATCAGGGTCGGAGAGACCCAGTACTTC
CASSSTIRVGETQYF
>TRBJ2-5|few|TRBV7-2|NA
TGTGCCAGCAGCTTAGGATGGGGGGTCCAAGAGACCCAGTACTTC
CASSLGWGVQETQYF
>TRBJ1-1|NA|TRBV7-2|NA
TGTGCCAGCAGCGTCGGGGAGAACACTGAAGCTTTCTTT
CASSVGENTEAFF
>TRBJ2-1|many|TRBV11-2|NA
TGTGCCAGCAGCTTGATCGGCTCCTACAATGAGCAGTTCTTC
CASSLIGSYNEQFF
>TRBJ1-4|NA|TRBV2|NA
TGTGCCAGCGGAAAAACTGAGGAAAAACTGTTTTTT
CASGKTEEKLFF
>TRBJ2-1|many|TRBV21-1|NA
TGTGCCAGCAGCAATGAGGGTTTCACCTACAATGAGCAGTTCTTC
CASSNEGFTYNEQFF
>TRBJ2-3|few|TRBV5-1|TRBD2
TGCGCCAGCAGCTCCTTAGCTAGCGGGAGTGCAGATACGCAGTATTTT
CASSSLASGSADTQYF
>TRBJ2-1|few|TRBV5-1|NA
TGCGCCAGCAGCTTGAGGGGGGACGAGAATGAGCAGTTCTTC
CASSLRGDENEQFF
>TRBJ2-7|few|TRBV7-9|NA
TGTGCCAGCAGCTTAGAGGCTCTGGGCGTGTACTTC
CASSLEALGVYF
>TRBJ2-2|few|TRBV7-2|NA
TGTGCCAGCAGCCCCCGACTAGCCGGGGAGCTGTTTTTT
CASSPRLAGELFF
>TRBJ2-1|few|TRBV7-6|NA
TGTGCCAGCAGCTTAGATGCGGCCGTATTCCGGGAAAAAAGCTCCTACAATGAGCAGTTCTTC
CASSLDAAVFREKSSYNEQFF
>TRBJ2-2|NA|TRBV2|TRBD2
TGTGCCAGCAGTCCCCGGACTAGCGGGATAACCGGGGAGCTGTTTTTT
CASSPRTSGITGELFF
>TRBJ2-1|few|TRBV9|TRBD1
TGTGCCAGCAGCCAGGACAGGGAGGAGCAGTTCTTC
CASSQDREEQFF
>TRBJ2-5|NA|TRBV7-8|NA
TGTGCCAGCAGCTTATATACCGAGACCCAGTACTTC
CASSLYTETQYF
>TRBJ1-1|NA|TRBV5-1|TRBD1
TGCGCCAGCAGTCGGGACAGGTGGGGGACTGAAGCTTTCTTT
CASSRDRWGTEAFF
>TRBJ1-5|NA|TRBV28|NA
TGTGCCAGCAGTTTATTCCCCCAGCCCCAGCATTTT
CASSLFPQPQHF
>TRBJ2-1|NA|TRBV4-2|NA
TGTGCCAGCAGGACTTTTGGGGGTGACAATGAGCAGTTCTTC
CASRTFGGDNEQFF
>TRBJ2-1|many|TRBV10-3|NA
TGTGCCATCAGTGGGAGTGATGAGCAGTTCTTC
CAISGSDEQFF
>TRBJ2-7|NA|TRBV5-1|TRBD2
TGCGCCAGCAGCTTGGCGGGAGGGGCTTCCAACGAGCAGTACTTC
CASSLAGGASNEQYF
>TRBJ2-1|few|TRBV27|TRBD2
TGTGCCAGCAGTTTTCCTAGCGGGAGATCGGATGAGCAGTTCTTC
CASSFPSGRSDEQFF
>TRBJ2-5|many|TRBV4-2|NA
TGTGCCAGCAGCCAAGAAGTGGGAGTCGTGTGGGAGACCCAGTACTTC
CASSQEVGVVWETQYF
>TRBJ2-3|many|TRBV18|TRBD2
TGTGCCAGCTCACCGCCGGGACTAGCGGATACGCAGTATTTT
CASSPPGLADTQYF
>TRBJ2-3|NA|TRBV28|TRBD1
TGTGCCAGCAGATCGACAGGGAGCACAGATACGCAGTATTTT
CASRSTGSTDTQYF
>TRBJ1-5|few|TRBV7-2|NA
TGTGCCAGCAGCTTAGTACAGTACAATCAGCCCCAGCATTTT
CASSLVQYNQPQHF
>TRBJ2-1|few|TRBV7-2|TRBD2
TGTGCCAGCAGATTAGCGGGCACCTCCTACAATGAGCAGTTCTTC
CASRLAGTSYNEQFF
>TRBJ1-1|few|TRBV11-2|NA
TGTGCCAGCAGCTTACAGGGGTGGCTTTCACTTGCTTTCTTT
CASSLQGWLSLAFF
>TRBJ2-5|many|TRBV7-9|NA
TGTGCCAGCAGCTTGCAGGGTCCAGAGACCCAGTACTTC
CASSLQGPETQYF
>TRBJ2-6|NA|TRBV27|TRBD1
TGTGCCAGCAGTTTTAGGACAGGGTCTGGGGCCAACGTCCTGACTTTC
CASSFRTGSGANVLTF
>TRBJ2-3|few|TRBV4-3|TRBD2
TGCGCCAGCAGCCAAGATGGGGAGACTAGCGGGAGTATCTTTTGCACAGATACGCAGTATTTT
CASSQDGETSGSIFCTDTQYF
>TRBJ1-2|NA|TRBV27|TRBD1
TGTGCCAGCACCTGGACAGGGGGCACGTATGGCTACACCTTC
CASTWTGGTYGYTF
>TRBJ2-1|NA|TRBV6-1|TRBD2
TGTGCCAGCAGTGAGGGAGGGAGCTCCTACAATGAGCAGTTCTTC
CASSEGGSSYNEQFF
>TRBJ2-1|few|TRBV18|NA
TGTGCCAGCTCACCGGGCGGGACCTACAATGAGCAGTTCTTC
CASSPGGTYNEQFF
>TRBJ2-3|NA|TRBV7-3|NA
TGTGCCAGCAGTCCAAATCGGGACTCGAGCACAGATACGCAGTATTTT
CASSPNRDSSTDTQYF
>TRBJ2-7|NA|TRBV7-3|NA
TGTGCCAGCAGCCCCCTCAGCAGCTCCTACGAGCAGTACTTC
CASSPLSSSYEQYF
>TRBJ1-1|NA|TRBV5-4|TRBD1
TGTGCCAGCAGCCCCAAGACAGGGGGGAACACTGAAGCTTTCTTT
CASSPKTGGNTEAFF
>TRBJ2-1|NA|TRBV7-9|NA
TGTGCCAGCAGCGCAAGTATCGGGGAGCAGTTCTTC
CASSASIGEQFF
>TRBJ2-1|NA|TRBV18|NA
TGTGCCAGCTCACCACGTACCCGCTGGCAGTTCTTC
CASSPRTRWQFF
>TRBJ2-1|many|TRBV11-2|TRBD2
TGTGCCAGCACCTTAAGCGGGACCTACAATGAGCAGTTCTTC
CASTLSGTYNEQFF
>TRBJ1-5|NA|TRBV6-1|NA
TGTGCCAGCAGTGTAGTACAGGGTATTTTTCAGCCCCAGCATTTT
CASSVVQGIFQPQHF
>TRBJ2-4|many|TRBV19|NA
TGTGCCAGTAGTATCGGGACCCGGGATGGAGCCAAAAACATTCAGTACTTC
CASSIGTRDGAKNIQYF
>TRBJ2-2|few|TRBV11-2|TRBD2
TGTGCCAGCAGCTCTTTTTCGTGGGGAGGGCCTTCGAACACCGGGGAGCTGTTTTTT
CASSSFSWGGPSNTGELFF
>TRBJ2-5|many|TRBV9|NA
TGTGCCAGCAGCCCAGGTAGGGCAGCACAAGAGACCCAGTACTTC
CASSPGRAAQETQYF
>TRBJ2-1|few|TRBV11-1|TRBD2
TGTGCCAGCAGCTCAATAGCGGGAGGGCCGGGACAGTTCTTC
CASSSIAGGPGQFF
>TRBJ2-7|NA|TRBV10-3|NA
TGTGCCATCAGGGAAGGACCAGCGGCCTCCTACGAGCAGTACTTC
CAIREGPAASYEQYF
>TRBJ2-7|NA|TRBV4-3|TRBD2
TGCGCCAGCAGCCAAGATCCAGGGATTACTAGCGGGAGGGCGAAGCAGTACTTC
CASSQDPGITSGRAKQYF
>TRBJ2-5|NA|TRBV11-2|TRBD1
TGTGCCAGCAGCCGGGACAGACAAGAGACCCAGTACTTC
CASSRDRQETQYF
>TRBJ2-1|NA|TRBV29-1|NA
TGCAGCGTTAATAAAAAAGTTATACAGGGCAATGAGCAGTTCTTC
CSVNKKVIQGNEQFF
>TRBJ2-7|NA|TRBV7-2|NA
TGTGCCAGCAGCCCTGGACAGAAGCAGTACTTC
CASSPGQKQYF